The source of this T cell receptor (beta chain) is a study of T-cell memory formation after mild COVID-19. For the study at large: TCR clusters showed largely donor specificity. Study observations and caveats: While clones contracting from day 15 to 85 were balanced between CD4 and CD8, later expanders leaned CD4+. The authors left the SARS-CoV-2 specificity of second-wave clones peaking on day 37 unconfirmed. Those CD4+ clones that contracted were mainly in CM and EM (CD8+ ones in EMRA).

MiXCR, applied by TCRdb to the 5' RACE reads, yields one record per CDR3 protein. Of hundreds of thousands of distinct CDR3 sequences listed, roughly a fifth are singletons. The CDR3 extends over 13 amino acids. CDR1 KGHSH and CDR2 LQKENI come from the germline V gene. The V end lost 3 bases, the J end lost 7 bases, and 13 bases lay between the germline ends. Comments on this clonotype: Its antigen is currently unknown.

The sequenced sample was PBMCs or a T cell subset sorted from them (not recorded which). The chain links TRBV18 to TRBJ2-7; possible D gene TRBD2, 6 bases. The sequence was collected from an adult woman who had mild COVID-19 (a few samples of this study predate the infection). Cell type and time point are not known. The CDR3 sequence is CASSPRREGEQYF. Written as DNA, the CDR3 is TGTGCCAGCTCACCGAGGCGGGAAGGTGAGCAGTACTTC.